The 2 T cell receptor beta chains listed next were all sequenced from one sample in a study of PD-1 blockade in classical Hodgkin lymphoma. This table comes from immunoSEQ multiplex PCR, and its TCRdb copy is limited to in-frame clones, with some not included. The sample lists roughly 28,000 clones, 88% occurring once. Every patient had relapsed following autologous stem cell transplantation, and cohorts differed in brentuximab vedotin exposure. Negative selection with magnets was how CD8+ T cells were isolated from the thawed PBMCs. Sequences were derived from CD8+ T cells from blood, sampled at baseline. These TCRs come from a human donor with classical Hodgkin lymphoma.

This clone was seen just once. V is TRBV2 and J is TRBJ2-7; D possibly corresponds to TRBD2 (6 bases). The CDR3 contains 13 residues. Trimming shortened V by 4 bases and J by 2 bases, and 9 bases separated the two germline ends. Looked up from germline, CDR1 is SNHLY and CDR2 is FYNNEI. CDR3: CASSGTIPYEQYF. The CDR3 DNA sequence: TGTGCCAGCAGTGGGACTATTCCCTACGAGCAGTACTTC.

This clone rates as large. The rearrangement joins TRBV6-6 to TRBJ1-2, with D maybe TRBD1 (5 bases). Trimming cost V 0 bases and J 3 bases, with 8 bases left between them. The CDR3 sequence is 14 residues long. Per germline, CDR1 MNHNY and CDR2 SVGAGI (reference sequence). The chain's CDR3 is CASSYSIGDYGYTF. In DNA, the CDR3 is TGTGCCAGCAGTTACTCGATAGGGGACTATGGCTACACCTTC.